The 31 T cell receptor beta chains in this list originate from one sample, sequenced in a study of T cell responses to AZD1222 COVID-19 vaccine. The assay was immunoSEQ multiplex PCR, and TCRdb's table has in-frame clones only and misses some. The sample yields 100,000 to 150,000 clones, 80% to 90% seen once. The sample in question was peripheral blood, obtained on day 0 of AZD1222 vaccination. Source of these receptors: an adult in good health.

The V gene is TRBV5-1, the J gene TRBJ2-2, with D possibly matching TRBD2 (5 bases). This CDR3 is built from 14 residues. Trimming removed 4 bases from V and 5 bases from J, with 12 bases in between. Looked up from germline, CDR1 is SGHRS and CDR2 is YFSETQ. CDR3 sequence: CASSGRRLTGELFF. The DNA of the CDR3 is TGCGCCAGCAGCGGGCGGAGGTTGACCGGGGAGCTGTTTTTT.

The chain is built from TRBV10-3 and TRBJ2-2; D may be TRBD2 (7 bases). Germline CDR1 is ENHRY and CDR2 is SYGVKD. This CDR3 is 17 amino acids long. Trimming took off 11 bases at V and 0 bases at J, with 22 bases between the two ends. CDR3 amino acids: CAARGGAGVPNTGELFF. The CDR3 nucleotides read TGTGCCGCCAGAGGGGGGGCAGGGGTGCCGAACACCGGGGAGCTGTTTTTT.

The chain has TRBV6-5 and TRBJ2-2, with 14 bases lining up with TRBD2. CDR3 length: 15 residues. Germline CDR1 reads MNHEY; CDR2 reads SVGAGI. V dropped 5 bases and J dropped 7; count of bases not matched to a gene: 3. CDR3 loop: CASSRGTSGSGELFF. Here the CDR3 DNA reads TGTGCCAGCAGTAGGGGGACTAGCGGGAGCGGGGAGCTGTTTTTT.

The chain employs TRBV6-2 or TRBV6-3 and TRBJ1-3; D is undetermined. The V and J ends lost 5 bases and 4 bases respectively, with 9 bases between them. The CDR3 has 13 amino acids. CDR1 is MNHEY and CDR2 is SVGEGT in the germline V gene. CDR3 sequence: CASSGYFGNTIYF. The DNA of the CDR3 is TGTGCCAGCAGTGGATACTTCGGAAACACCATATATTTT.

The gene calls are TRBV5-4 and TRBJ2-1, with 13 nucleotides matching TRBD2. The V gene end was trimmed by 0 bases and the J gene end by 8 bases; junction bases not matched to a gene: 5. Looked up from germline, CDR1 is SGHNT and CDR2 is YYREEE (reference sequence). The CDR3 length is 16 residues. The CDR3 protein is CASSLARLAGGDEQFF. The CDR3 DNA reads TGTGCCAGCAGCTTGGCTAGACTAGCGGGAGGTGATGAGCAGTTCTTC.

The chain recombines TRBV20-1 with TRBJ1-3; D is perhaps TRBD1 (5 bases). The V end lost 3 bases, the J end lost 4 bases, and 19 bases lay between the germline ends. Germline assignment: CDR1 DFQATT and CDR2 SNEGSKA (reference sequence). The CDR3 loop spans 16 amino acids. CDR3 sequence reads: CSASNQGKSPGNTIYF. In DNA, the CDR3 is TGCAGTGCTAGTAACCAGGGCAAATCCCCCGGAAACACCATATATTTT.

The chain is built from TRBV7-9 and TRBJ2-3; 10 bases align to TRBD2. Trimming at V came to 5 bases and at J to 5 bases, leaving 7 bases not matched to a gene. Looked up from germline, CDR1 is SEHNR and CDR2 is FQNEAQ (reference sequence). The CDR3 spans 15 residues. CDR3 protein: CASSVLAGVEDTQYF. As DNA, the CDR3 is TGTGCCAGCAGCGTTCTAGCGGGAGTAGAAGATACGCAGTATTTT.

The rearrangement uses TRBV24-1 and TRBJ2-5; 7 nucleotides match TRBD1. The V and J ends lost 9 bases and 2 bases, in that order; junction bases with no gene match: 2. The CDR3 length is 12 residues. CDR1 KGHDR and CDR2 SFDVKD come from the germline V gene. CDR3 bases: TGTGCCACCGGGACAGCTCAAGAGACCCAGTACTTC. Its protein product is CATGTAQETQYF.

V usage is TRBV3-1 (or the pseudogene TRBV3-2) and J usage is TRBJ2-5; D gene uncertain. Germline V gene data show CDR1 as LGHDT and CDR2 as YNNKEL (reference sequence). The germline V and J ends were trimmed by 2 bases and 5 bases, with 12 bases remaining between them. This CDR3 is 14 amino acids long. CDR3 in amino acids: CASSQKWGWETQYF. DNA of the CDR3: TGTGCCAGCAGCCAAAAGTGGGGATGGGAGACCCAGTACTTC.

This chain's CDR3 is CASSGNPNTGELFF. CDR3 bases: TGTGCCAGCAGTGGGAATCCGAACACCGGGGAGCTGTTTTTT. The V call is TRBV25-1, the J call TRBJ2-2, with no clear D. Trimming shortened V by 4 bases and J by 0 bases, and 6 bases separated the two germline ends. Germline V gives CDR1 MGHDK, CDR2 SYGVNS. The CDR3 loop spans 14 amino acids.

This clone is a singleton in its sample. The chain recombines TRBV18 with TRBJ2-5, with D uncertain. The CDR3 contains 13 residues. V lost 6 bases, J lost 2 bases, and 10 bases lay in between. CDR1 KGHSH and CDR2 LQKENI come from the germline V gene. CDR3 coding DNA: TGTGCCAGCTCCGGACGGTCACAAGAGACCCAGTACTTC. It translates to CASSGRSQETQYF.

The chain links TRBV30 to TRBJ1-5, with no clear D. This CDR3 is built from 13 residues. The germline gives CDR1 GTSNPN, CDR2 SVGIG (reference sequence). V shed 0 bases and J shed 4 bases, with 7 bases lying between them. The CDR3 reads CAWSVDDNQPQHF. The CDR3 DNA sequence: TGTGCCTGGAGTGTAGATGATAATCAGCCCCAGCATTTT.

The rearrangement uses TRBV6-5 and TRBJ2-1; the match to TRBD1 covers 7 bases. CDR3 length: 12 residues. From germline, CDR1 is MNHEY and CDR2 SVGAGI. Unmatched junction bases numbered 3, after V lost 4 bases and J lost 9 bases. The CDR3 bases are TGTGCCAGCAGTTCGACAGGGACTGAGCAGTTCTTC. It translates to CASSSTGTEQFF.

In its sample, this clone was seen once. The V and J genes are TRBV6-2 or TRBV6-3 and TRBJ2-1; 9 bases are shared with TRBD2. In germline, CDR1 is MNHEY, CDR2 SVGEGT. The V segment lost 2 bases and the J segment 6 bases; nucleotides outside the gene matches: 5. This CDR3 comprises 15 residues. The CDR3 sequence is CASSYLLAGPNEQFF. The CDR3 nucleotides are TGTGCCAGCAGTTACCTCCTAGCGGGGCCCAATGAGCAGTTCTTC.

The gene calls are TRBV11-2 and TRBJ1-1; D is perhaps TRBD1 (5 bases). Germline values: CDR1 SGHAT, CDR2 FQNNGV. V lost 5 bases and J 8 bases, leaving 27 bases between the germline ends. The CDR3 consists of 17 residues. The CDR3 coding sequence is TGTGCCAGCAGCCCGAGGCCCGGACAAGGGCCTCAATTCGAAGCTTTCTTT. It encodes CASSPRPGQGPQFEAFF.

This clone was detected once. This chain connects TRBV6-2 or TRBV6-3 to TRBJ2-3, with no clear D. Germline V gene lookup returns CDR1 MNHEY and CDR2 SVGEGT. V was clipped by 1 base and J by 2 bases, with 7 bases between them. CDR3 length equals 14 residues. The CDR3 nucleotides are TGTGCCAGCAGTTACTGGAGTTCCACAGATACGCAGTATTTT. Encoded protein: CASSYWSSTDTQYF.

The gene calls are TRBV28 and TRBJ1-4; possible D gene TRBD1, 6 bases. Trimming pared 1 base from V and 14 bases from J, leaving 11 bases between. CDR3 size: 12 residues. From germline, CDR1 is MDHEN and CDR2 SYDVKM. CDR3 in DNA: TGTGCCAGCAGTTTATTTGGCGACAGGCTGTTTTTT. Its translation: CASSLFGDRLFF.

The chain is built from TRBV27 and TRBJ1-5, with TRBD1 identical over 10 bases. The CDR3 runs to 17 residues. V was pared by 7 bases and J by 4 bases, with 13 bases of the junction left unmatched. Germline CDR1 MNHEY, CDR2 SMNVEV (reference sequence). The CDR3 DNA sequence: TGTGCCAGCAAGTTTAATTCCGCGGACAGGGGGAATCAGCCCCAGCATTTT. Translating it yields CASKFNSADRGNQPQHF.

The sample holds a few counts of this clone. The chain links TRBV11-1 to TRBJ1-4; no definite D call. Germline CDR1 and CDR2: SGHAT and FQDESV (reference sequence). Trimming cost V 5 bases and J 8 bases, with 18 bases left between them. The CDR3 contains 15 residues. The CDR3 nucleotides are TGTGCCAGCAGCCTCGTCGGCGGTCTTGGGGAAAAACTGTTTTTT. Amino acids: CASSLVGGLGEKLFF.

This sequence joins TRBV7-2 and TRBJ1-2; D is perhaps TRBD1 (5 bases). The ends were cut back, 0 bases at V and 4 bases at J, with 12 bases in the middle. This CDR3 is built from 15 residues. The germline V gene encodes CDR1 SGHTA and CDR2 FQGNSA. For the CDR3, the DNA is TGTGCCAGCAGCTTAGCCCCAGGAGGGGCCTATGGCTACACCTTC. The encoded protein is CASSLAPGGAYGYTF.

The chain combines TRBV27 with TRBJ2-5; no definite D call. From germline, CDR1 is MNHEY and CDR2 SMNVEV (reference sequence). This CDR3 has 14 amino acids. The V end was cut by 4 bases, the J end by 5 bases, with 14 bases between. The DNA of the CDR3 is TGTGCCAGCAGTTGGGCACTTTCGCCGGAGACCCAGTACTTC. Translated: CASSWALSPETQYF.

This clone has just one count. The gene calls are TRBV24-1 and TRBJ2-1, with D unclear. Trimming left V 3 bases short and J 7 bases short, with 9 bases between. CDR1 KGHDR and CDR2 SFDVKD come from the germline V gene. This CDR3 has 13 residues. The CDR3 is CATSDVTMNEQFF. The DNA for the CDR3 is TGTGCCACCAGTGATGTTACTATGAATGAGCAGTTCTTC.

The chain joins TRBV3-1 (or the pseudogene TRBV3-2) to TRBJ2-7, with D possibly TRBD2 on 5 matching bases. The length of the CDR3 is 15 residues. The germline CDR1 and CDR2 sequences are LGHDT and YNNKEL (reference sequence). With 3 bases removed from V and 8 bases from J, the gap between germline ends came to 20 bases. The CDR3 region has the DNA TGTGCCAGCAGCCAGACTATGGGAGCCGCGAGTAAGCAGTACTTC. Translated: CASSQTMGAASKQYF.

The CDR3 nucleotides read TGTGCCAGCAGTTCTTCAGGATTGGCTGGCTACACCTTC. It translates to CASSSSGLAGYTF. The J gene is TRBJ1-2, the V gene TRBV28; D gene ambiguous. Germline V gene lookup returns CDR1 MDHEN and CDR2 SYDVKM. The length of the CDR3 is 13 residues. V lost 4 bases to trimming and J lost 7 bases, with 13 bases between them.

The gene calls are TRBV10-3 and TRBJ2-6, with D hard to call. The germline V gene encodes CDR1 ENHRY and CDR2 SYGVKD. With 3 bases removed from V and 4 bases from J, the gap between germline ends came to 10 bases. This CDR3 is built from 15 residues. The CDR3 coding sequence is TGTGCCATCAGTGAAGGAGTCTCGGGGGCCAACGTCCTGACTTTC. Protein sequence: CAISEGVSGANVLTF.

V usage is TRBV11-2 and J usage is TRBJ1-2; 12 nucleotides agree with TRBD1. Per the germline V gene, CDR1 is SGHAT and CDR2 is FQNNGV. This CDR3 is built from 15 residues. Germline trimming cut 5 bases from V and 1 base from J; bases unmatched to any gene: 2. The CDR3: CASSGTGGFNYGYTF. DNA for the CDR3: TGTGCCAGCAGCGGGACAGGGGGCTTTAACTATGGCTACACCTTC.

The chain joins TRBV6-5 to TRBJ2-5; weak D call: TRBD2 (6 bases). Trimming stripped 6 bases from V and 3 bases from J, with 11 bases between. The germline CDR1 and CDR2 sequences are MNHEY and SVGAGI. The CDR3 length is 13 residues. CDR3 region: CASSHREKETQYF. For the CDR3, the DNA is TGTGCCAGCAGCCACCGGGAGAAAGAGACCCAGTACTTC.

V gene TRBV25-1 combines with J gene TRBJ1-2, with D tentatively TRBD1 (5 bases). The CDR3 has 14 residues. Germline V gene data show CDR1 as MGHDK and CDR2 as SYGVNS. V lost 3 bases to trimming and J lost 1 base, with 9 bases between them. The CDR3 DNA reads TGTGCCAGCAGTGACGCCGACAGTAACTATGGCTACACCTTC. Translated, it gives CASSDADSNYGYTF.

The chain joins TRBV9 to TRBJ1-6, with TRBD1 as a possible D gene (5 bases). The CDR3 sequence is 13 residues long. The V gene lost 4 bases and the J gene lost 9 bases, with 11 bases spanning the gap. Germline V gene data show CDR1 as SGDLS and CDR2 as YYNGEE. The CDR3 DNA follows: TGTGCCAGCAGCCCAGGTGGGGGTTCACCCCTCCACTTT. Protein sequence: CASSPGGGSPLHF.

Here the CDR3 reads CASSLQGPSGEKLFF. The CDR3 DNA is TGCGCCAGCAGCTTACAGGGCCCATCGGGTGAAAAACTGTTTTTT. The chain couples TRBV5-1 to TRBJ1-4; D might be TRBD1 (6 bases). The CDR3 loop spans 15 amino acids. Trimming removed 2 bases from V and 7 bases from J, with 15 bases in between. Germline-derived CDR1 and CDR2 are SGHRS and YFSETQ. Based on the CDR3 plus reference TRBV5-1 and TRBJ1-4, the full variable domain is KAGVTQTPRYLIKTRGQQVTLSCSPISGHRSVSWYQQTPGQGLQFLFEYFSETQRNKGNFPGRFSGRQFSNSRSEMNVSTLELGDSALYLCASSLQGPSGEKLFFGSGTQLSVL.

The chain links TRBV9 to TRBJ1-6, with D unclear. CDR3 length equals 15 residues. Germline V gives CDR1 SGDLS, CDR2 YYNGEE. The V end was cut by 4 bases, the J end by 0 bases, with 8 bases between. DNA for the CDR3: TGTGCCAGCAGCTCGGCACGCTCCTATAATTCACCCCTCCACTTT. Translated: CASSSARSYNSPLHF.